In its sample, the clone carrying this T cell receptor (beta chain) was seen many times. These data belong to a study of metastatic and nonmetastatic thyroid tumors. No patient received treatment before thyroid surgery. V lost 3 bases and J lost 1, with 6 bases in between. The CDR3 spans 13 residues. Germline V lookup: CDR1 SGHNT, CDR2 YYREEE (reference sequence). TCRdb re-processed the PCR reads through MiXCR. The table records about 33,000 clones, around 15% of them present only once. The chain couples TRBV5-4 to TRBJ2-3, with D perhaps being TRBD1 or TRBD2 (5 bases each). The TCR sequence derives from a female donor with papillary thyroid cancer or a benign thyroid nodule (not recorded which). Some clones in this sample may be carry-over from other donors' samples. Material: blood. The CDR3: CASSWDRTDTQYF. The CDR3 DNA is TGTGCCAGCAGCTGGGACCGCACAGATACGCAGTATTTT.